The entry below gives a single T cell receptor (beta chain) sequence along with its context. The target of this receptor is not known. No much larger clonotype is one base removed from it; base qualities were not supplied. Based on the germline V gene, the CDR1 and CDR2 sequences are ENHRY and SYGVKD. Trimming removed 6 bases from V and 2 bases from J, leaving 17 bases between the germline ends. Inclusive of the bounding cysteine and phenylalanine, the CDR3 is 15 residues long. Kept here is only the CDR3 DNA, which spans 45 bases and is read in frame from base 1. Read against the paper, the sample's treatment or condition label means: over 15 received Ad26.COV2.S at low or high dose, single or two shots; about 5 received placebo; per-sample allocation not given. Repertoires of vaccine and placebo recipients were sequenced from samples collected on day 63 after the first injection. In Cohort 1b, roughly 26 adults aged 18-55 years were enrolled at a single site in Boston, USA, between 29 July and 7 August 2020. Ad26.COV2.S was a replication-incompetent adenovirus type 26 vector expressing a prefusion-stabilized SARS-CoV-2 spike protein from the original Wuhan strain.

The immunoSEQ Assay was used to sequence TCRbeta CDR3 regions. After extraction, genomic DNA underwent amplification by bias-controlled multiplex PCR, followed by high-throughput sequencing. The source study handled its data this way. To quantify the absolute abundance of each unique TCRbeta CDR3 region, sequences were collapsed and filtered. T cell fraction was estimated by normalization of TCRbeta template counts to usable DNA, with usable DNA being measured through amplification of reference genes present in all nucleated cells. Repertoire TCRs were annotated as SARS-CoV-2-specific when V gene, CDR3 amino acid sequence and J gene were exactly matched to a known reactive TCR set. The reference SARS-CoV-2 TCR set was derived from MIRA and filtered for enrichment in COVID-19-positive ImmuneCODE repertoires, a step that removed public or cross-reactive TCRs. Using the MIRA antigens, annotated TCRs were further analysed by specific ORF or by position within an ORF. Breadth was defined as annotated unique rearrangements over total unique productive rearrangements; depth was the summed frequency of those rearrangements. TCR breadth was compared between groups using two-sided Wilcoxon rank-sum tests. Held by TCRdb, this immuneACCESS table contains in-frame sequences only and omits some clones. Under half of the omission traces to an unresolved V gene where checked; the cause of the rest is unknown. D and trimming come from the DNA, and the V and J calls and clone size come from that table. For this sample the table gives over 400,000 clones, of which 90% were detected only once. The top ten constitute around 4.2% of the sample.

This sample is part of a study of Ad26.COV2.S vaccination and SARS-CoV-2 variants (dated by TCRdb to about 2021). Background on the whole study: Vaccine-arm donors came from COV1001, a multicentre, randomized, double-blind, placebo-controlled phase I-IIa trial of Ad26.COV2.S in healthy adults. Ad26.COV2.S was administered intramuscularly at a dose of 5x10^10 or 1x10^11 viral particles, either as one shot or as two shots given 56 days apart. TCRbeta repertoire sequencing served as the tool for gauging how specific and how broad the SARS-CoV-2-reactive T cell receptors were following Ad26.COV2.S vaccination. A total of 32 samples were included in the TCR-sequenced set, comprising some 20 Ad26.COV2.S vaccine recipients, 5 placebo recipients and 8 SARS-CoV-2 convalescent individuals. Participants in the trial were split at random into five groups of five each, receiving low-dose or high-dose Ad26.COV2.S once or twice, or else placebo on both occasions. Investigators did not know the trial group allocation while performing experiments and assessing outcomes.

What the study reported, not specific to this receptor: Ad26.COV2.S recipients had higher spike-specific TCR breadth than placebo recipients (P = 0.0014). The authors noted that total T cell responses may have been underestimated by the TCR breadth and depth analyses. After vaccination, substantial breadth of spike-specific CD8+ and CD4+ T cell responses was reported. The study was not powered for comparison of responses between vaccine doses or regimens. Vaccine and placebo recipients had similar non-spike TCR breadth, a finding consistent with the vaccine containing only spike.

The TCR originated in a person aged 18-65 years who received the Ad26.COV2.S COVID-19 vaccine or a placebo. Here the sequenced sample was peripheral blood, taken in a trial of Ad26.COV2.S vaccine versus placebo. Recombination joined TRBV10-3 with TRBJ2-7; the D gene is perhaps TRBD2, on 8 matching bases. The CDR3 region: CAISEGAAGAYEQYF. The DNA reads TGTGCCATCAGCGAGGGGGCAGCGGGAGCCTACGAGCAGTACTTC.